A selection of T cell receptor beta chains follows, all from one sample in a study of long-term antiretroviral therapy in people with HIV. Profiled with immunoSEQ multiplex PCR; TCRdb holds only in-frame clones, not every one. The sample lists around 32,000 clones, about nine tenths occurring once. Sequencing was performed on unsorted PBMCs, taken 3.2 years before starting antiretroviral therapy. The origin of the receptors is a man between 45 and 60 years old with HIV. CDR3s include the opening cysteine and the closing phenylalanine or tryptophan. A D gene is named only where the DNA matches it firmly. For some rows the clone size is stated as once, few or many, or as a class when expanded; others skip it.

. TRBJ2-3 TRBV5-1 . CASSFLIGIGDTQYF TGCGCCAGCAGCTTTCTGATCGGTATCGGAGATACGCAGTATTTT
. TRBJ2-7 TRBV9 . CASSPQGGNSYEQYF TGTGCCAGCAGCCCCCAGGGCGGGAACTCCTACGAGCAGTACTTC
TRBD1 TRBJ2-1 TRBV2 . CASRSQGAIFNEQFF TGTGCCAGCAGGTCCCAGGGGGCAATTTTTAATGAGCAGTTCTTC
TRBD1 TRBJ2-6 TRBV5-1 . CASSLDRGGGANVLTF TGCGCCAGCAGCTTGGACAGGGGTGGTGGGGCCAACGTCCTGACTTTC
. TRBJ1-2 TRBV18 . CASSPPRSISYGYTF TGTGCCAGCTCACCGCCCCGGTCCATCAGCTATGGCTACACCTTC
. TRBJ2-3 TRBV10-1 . CASSLAGTDTQYF TGCGCCAGCAGTCTAGCAGGCACAGATACGCAGTATTTT
. TRBJ2-2 TRBV7-2 . CASSLDPELITGELFF TGTGCCAGCAGCTTAGACCCAGAGCTGATTACCGGGGAGCTGTTTTTT
TRBD1 TRBJ1-2 TRBV2 few CASSSDRVAGYTF TGTGCCAGCAGCTCGGACAGGGTGGCTGGCTACACCTTC
TRBD2 TRBJ2-5 TRBV13 . CASSLPGTSGETQYF TGTGCCAGCAGCCTTCCCGGGACTAGCGGGGAGACCCAGTACTTC
TRBD1 TRBJ2-2 TRBV5-1 once CASSSGQGETGELFF TGCGCCAGCAGTTCCGGACAGGGCGAAACCGGGGAGCTGTTTTTT
. TRBJ2-3 TRBV9 . CASSVAGSGNTDTQYF TGTGCCAGCAGCGTAGCAGGTAGCGGTAACACAGATACGCAGTATTTT
TRBD1 TRBJ2-7 TRBV27 few CASSLRTGNPYEQYF TGTGCCAGCAGTTTGAGGACAGGGAATCCCTACGAGCAGTACTTC
. TRBJ2-7 TRBV5-1 . CASSTGSYEQYF TGCGCCAGCAGCACCGGATCCTACGAGCAGTACTTC
. TRBJ2-3 TRBV7-8 . CASSFKGPTDTQYF TGTGCCAGCAGCTTTAAGGGCCCCACAGATACGCAGTATTTT
TRBD2 TRBJ2-2 TRBV27 . CASSLIGGRMNTGELFF TGTGCCAGCAGTTTAATCGGCGGGAGGATGAACACCGGGGAGCTGTTTTTT
. TRBJ2-7 TRBV5-1 . CASSSPDGYEQYF TGCGCCAGCAGCTCCCCCGACGGCTACGAGCAGTACTTC
TRBD1 TRBJ2-2 TRBV10-3 . CATLGSGTANTGELFF TGTGCCACCCTAGGCTCCGGGACAGCGAACACCGGGGAGCTGTTTTTT
. TRBJ1-1 TRBV14 once CASSQANTEAFF TGTGCCAGCAGCCAAGCGAACACTGAAGCTTTCTTT
. TRBJ2-7 TRBV7-8 . CASSLEQGSYEQYF TGTGCCAGCAGCTTAGAACAGGGCTCCTACGAGCAGTACTTC
TRBD1 TRBJ2-3 TRBV7-2 . CASSLGSGRGRFRTDTQYF TGTGCCAGCAGCTTAGGATCGGGCAGGGGGCGATTCCGCACAGATACGCAGTATTTT
. TRBJ1-5 TRBV5-1 . CASSLDRVDDQPQHF TGCGCCAGCAGCTTGGACAGGGTCGATGATCAGCCCCAGCATTTT
TRBD1 TRBJ2-1 TRBV2 once CASSVGTALTDQFF TGTGCCAGCAGTGTCGGGACAGCATTAACCGATCAGTTCTTC
TRBD1 TRBJ2-7 TRBV11-2 . CASSSGQLTYEQYF TGTGCCAGCAGCTCGGGACAGCTTACCTACGAGCAGTACTTC
TRBD1 TRBJ2-6 TRBV10-3 . CAISEGQVTTWANVLTF TGTGCCATCAGTGAAGGACAGGTCACTACGTGGGCCAACGTCCTGACTTTC
. TRBJ2-5 TRBV21-1 once CASSERGGRGGDLQETQYF TGTGCCAGCAGCGAAAGAGGAGGGCGGGGGGGCGACCTCCAAGAGACCCAGTACTTC
TRBD1 TRBJ1-5 TRBV12-5 . CASGLERTGGEGNQPQHF TGTGCTAGTGGTTTGGAACGGACAGGGGGTGAAGGCAATCAGCCCCAGCATTTT
. TRBJ1-5 TRBV7-8 . CASSLRASLINQPQHF TGTGCCAGCAGCTTAAGGGCCAGCCTAATAAATCAGCCCCAGCATTTT
TRBD1 TRBJ1-4 TRBV5-1 . CASSAGTENEKLFF TGCGCCAGCAGCGCCGGGACAGAAAATGAAAAACTGTTTTTT
. TRBJ2-7 TRBV6-5 few CASTFGQGYEQYF TGTGCCAGCACCTTCGGCCAGGGTTACGAGCAGTACTTC
TRBD1 TRBJ1-5 TRBV30 . CAWSRTGPFFQPQHF TGTGCCTGGAGTCGGACAGGGCCGTTCTTTCAGCCCCAGCATTTT
TRBD2 TRBJ2-5 TRBV25-1 . CASSEGLAGFVETQYF TGTGCCAGCAGTGAAGGGCTAGCGGGTTTTGTGGAGACCCAGTACTTC
. TRBJ2-7 TRBV28 . CASSLIRDEQYF TGTGCCAGCAGTTTAATCCGGGACGAGCAGTACTTC
. TRBJ2-3 TRBV9 . CASSVSPPDTQYF TGTGCCAGCAGCGTTTCCCCGCCGGATACGCAGTATTTT
TRBD1 TRBJ2-2 TRBV7-3 . CASSPGQGGTGELFF TGTGCCAGCAGCCCGGGACAGGGGGGCACCGGGGAGCTGTTTTTT
TRBD1 TRBJ2-4 TRBV2 once CASTRDRGTIQYF TGTGCCAGCACCCGGGACAGGGGTACCATTCAGTACTTC
. TRBJ1-1 TRBV9 . CASIPGNTEAFF TGTGCCAGCATCCCGGGGAACACTGAAGCTTTCTTT
TRBD2 TRBJ2-3 TRBV4-1 few CASSQEGTSGVRDTQYF TGCGCCAGCAGCCAAGAAGGTACTAGCGGGGTAAGGGATACGCAGTATTTT
. TRBJ1-2 TRBV14 . CASSPSNGYGYTF TGTGCCAGCAGCCCGTCGAACGGGTATGGCTACACCTTC
TRBD2 TRBJ2-3 TRBV7-2 once CASSLYLAGGDTQYF TGTGCCAGCAGCTTATATCTAGCGGGCGGAGATACGCAGTATTTT
. TRBJ2-5 TRBV6-6 . CASSYSPIGRERTQYF TGTGCCAGCAGTTACTCCCCCATCGGCAGGGAGCGGACCCAGTACTTC
. TRBJ1-1 TRBV20-1 . CSARQNTEAFF TGCAGTGCAAGACAGAACACTGAAGCTTTCTTT
. TRBJ2-3 TRBV6-5 . CASSRGDTQYF TGTGCCAGCAGCCGGGGGGATACGCAGTATTTT
. TRBJ2-7 TRBV5-1 . CASTMGYEQYF TGCGCCAGCACCATGGGGTACGAGCAGTACTTC
TRBD1 TRBJ1-1 TRBV18 . CASSELTGDTEAFF TGTGCCAGCTCAGAGCTTACAGGGGACACTGAAGCTTTCTTT
TRBD1 TRBJ1-6 TRBV4-3 . CASSQEGQYNSPLHF TGCGCCAGCAGCCAAGAGGGACAGTATAATTCACCCCTCCACTTT